Listed here is a single TCR beta chain. The specificity of this receptor is unknown. There are no base qualities to consult, and no much larger clone falls within one base. Libraries were made using the immunoSEQ multiplex PCR assay. TCRdb stores this immuneACCESS table with in-frame sequences only. Part of the clones is absent; in the studies checked, under half of the shortfall reflects unresolved V genes, and no reason is known for the rest. The sample data list around 30,000 clones, and just over 90% of these were observed just once. The top ten hold under 15% of the sample. The CDR1 and CDR2 encoded by the germline V gene (reference sequence) are WNHNN and SYGVQD. There are 13 amino acids in the CDR3, from cysteine to phenylalanine inclusive. This entry keeps only the CDR3 DNA: 39 bases, framed from base 1. The trim is 5 bases for V and 5 bases for J, with a gap of 13 bases between the germline ends.

This record comes from a study of control samples from healthy donors and cancer patients (dated by TCRdb to the early 2020s). The chain couples TRBV10-1 to TRBJ2-7, with no confident D gene call. The sample comprised PBMCs. The sequence was obtained from a man aged 50-60 years with lung cancer. The DNA reads as follows: TGCGCCAGCAGTCCTAATCCGCGGCACGAGCAGTACTTC. This is translated as CASSPNPRHEQYF.